This paragraph covers one T cell receptor beta chain sequence. Authors' processing steps: Counts of nucleated cells, estimated from reference gene primer amplification, were obtained. The protocol was immunoSEQ multiplex PCR, while the TCRdb copy is restricted to in-frame clones and leaves out a portion. V and J calls plus clone size are reproduced from that table; the DNA served to infer D and trimming. Among approximately 230,000 clones listed, about 91% were seen once. Self-reported history from a screening survey and questionnaire set each donor's cohort. The data are from a study of blood T cell repertoires in COVID-19. The overall study: Italy, Spain and the United States were the sources of the convalescent and acute COVID-19 samples.

CDR3 size: 14 residues. Looked up from germline, CDR1 is SGHVS and CDR2 is FQNEAQ. Trimming left V 5 bases short and J 1 base short, with 8 bases between. The sequenced sample was PBMCs or T cells enriched from blood (not recorded which). The chain couples TRBV7-8 to TRBJ2-2; D is ambiguous. The TCR sequence derives from a woman between 45 and 65 years old with acute COVID-19. This CDR3 is CASSAKLNTGELFF. The DNA of the CDR3 is TGTGCCAGCAGCGCGAAATTGAACACCGGGGAGCTGTTTTTT.